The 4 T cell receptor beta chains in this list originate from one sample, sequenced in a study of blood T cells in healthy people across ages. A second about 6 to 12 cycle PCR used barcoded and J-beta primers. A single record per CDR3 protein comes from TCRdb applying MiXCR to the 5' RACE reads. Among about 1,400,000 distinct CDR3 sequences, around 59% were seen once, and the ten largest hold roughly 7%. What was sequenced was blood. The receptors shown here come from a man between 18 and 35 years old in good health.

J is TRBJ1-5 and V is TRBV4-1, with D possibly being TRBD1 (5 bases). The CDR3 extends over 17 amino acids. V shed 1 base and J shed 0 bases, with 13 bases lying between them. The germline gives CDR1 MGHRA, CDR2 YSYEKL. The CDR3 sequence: CASSQVQGENSNQPQHF. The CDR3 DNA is TGCGCCAGCAGCCAAGTTCAAGGGGAAAATAGCAATCAGCCCCAGCATTTT.

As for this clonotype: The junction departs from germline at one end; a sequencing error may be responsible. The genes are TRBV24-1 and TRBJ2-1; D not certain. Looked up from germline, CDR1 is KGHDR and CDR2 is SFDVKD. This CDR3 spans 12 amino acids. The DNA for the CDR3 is TGTGCCACCAGTGATTGGGCCCATGAGCGGTTCTTC. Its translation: CATSDWAHERFF.

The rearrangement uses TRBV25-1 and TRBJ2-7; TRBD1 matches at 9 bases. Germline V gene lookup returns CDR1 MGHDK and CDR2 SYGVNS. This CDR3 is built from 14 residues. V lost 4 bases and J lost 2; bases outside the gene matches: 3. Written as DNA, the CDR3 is TGTGCCAGCAGTGGACGGGACAGGGCCTACGAGCAGTACTTC. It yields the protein CASSGRDRAYEQYF.

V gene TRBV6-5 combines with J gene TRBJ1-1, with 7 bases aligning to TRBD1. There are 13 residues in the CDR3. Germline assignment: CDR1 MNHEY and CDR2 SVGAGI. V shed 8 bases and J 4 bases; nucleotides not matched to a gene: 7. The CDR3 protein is CASRQGVGTEAFF. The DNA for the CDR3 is TGTGCCAGCCGTCAGGGGGTGGGCACTGAAGCTTTCTTT.